Following are 3 T cell receptor beta chains from one sample sequenced in a study of shared clonotypes between healthy human individuals (dated by TCRdb to about 2020). Library method: the immunoSEQ multiplex PCR assay. TCRdb stores this immuneACCESS table with in-frame sequences only. Part of the clones is absent; in the studies checked, under half of the shortfall reflects unresolved V genes, and no reason is known for the rest. The sample data list around 2.5 million clones, and 90% to 95% of these were observed just once. The biggest ten clones account for about 0.34% of the sample. The source material was naive CD4+ T cells from PBMCs. This sample's cell subset or site label indicates: CD45RA+ positively selected. These receptors came from a man between 18 and 35 years old in good health. Some clones in this sample may be carry-over from other donors' samples.

This clone has a single count. CDR3 nucleotides: TGTGCCTGGGGGATGGTACAGGCGGATGGCTATGGCTACACCTTC. Protein sequence: CAWGMVQADGYGYTF. The V and J genes are TRBV30 and TRBJ1-2; weak D call: TRBD1 (5 bases). The CDR3 has 15 residues. V was clipped by 5 bases and J by 4 bases, with 20 bases between them. Germline lookup yields CDR1 GTSNPN and CDR2 SVGIG (reference sequence).

Concerning this clone itself: Distinct nucleotide sequences in the sample also encode this CDR3. V is TRBV5-1 and J is TRBJ2-3; a possible D gene is TRBD1 (5 bases). The V end lost 3 bases, the J end lost 4 bases, and 9 bases lay between the germline ends. CDR1 is SGHRS and CDR2 is YFSETQ in the germline V gene. This CDR3 has 13 residues. CDR3 in DNA: TGCGCCAGCAGCTCCCAGGGTGCAGATACGCAGTATTTT. This codes for CASSSQGADTQYF.

The chain links TRBV25-1 to TRBJ1-2, with 8 bases fitting TRBD1. The CDR3 extends over 16 amino acids. V lost 3 bases to trimming and J lost 8 bases; unmatched junction nucleotides: 14. Germline CDR1 and CDR2: MGHDK and SYGVNS. Here the CDR3 reads CASSDDRGPSSVGYTF. DNA for the CDR3: TGTGCCAGCAGTGATGACAGGGGACCGAGCTCGGTCGGCTACACCTTC.